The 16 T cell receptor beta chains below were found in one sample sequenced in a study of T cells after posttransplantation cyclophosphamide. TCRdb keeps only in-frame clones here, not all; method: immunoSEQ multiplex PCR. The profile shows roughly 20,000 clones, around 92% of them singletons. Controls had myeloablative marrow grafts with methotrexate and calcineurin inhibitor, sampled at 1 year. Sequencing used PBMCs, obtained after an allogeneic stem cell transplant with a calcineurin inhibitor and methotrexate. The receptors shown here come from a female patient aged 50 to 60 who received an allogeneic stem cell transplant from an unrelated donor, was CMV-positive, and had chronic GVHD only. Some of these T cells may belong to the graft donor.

The CDR3 DNA is TGTGCCAGCAGCACAGGGGGCAAGAACATTCAGTACTTC. It encodes CASSTGGKNIQYF. The rearrangement joins TRBV11-1 to TRBJ2-4, with TRBD1 matching 9 bases. CDR1 and CDR2 (germline): SGHAT, FQDESV (reference sequence). V was clipped by 5 bases and J by 7 bases; unmatched bases: 3. CDR3 length: 13 amino acids.

The CDR3 DNA reads as TGTGCCAGCAGCCAAGCTAGAGCCTACGAGCAGTACTTC. As protein: CASSQARAYEQYF. The rearrangement links TRBV4-2 to TRBJ2-7; D not resolved. The CDR3 runs 13 residues. CDR1 and CDR2 (germline): LGHNA, YNFKEQ. Trimming shortened V by 1 base and J by 2 bases, and 6 bases separated the two germline ends.

The CDR3 here is CASSFIRLPYEQYF. CDR3 bases: TGTGCCAGCAGTTTTATCAGGTTACCCTACGAGCAGTACTTC. The chain carries TRBV28 and TRBJ2-5; no definite D call. The end of the DNA is better explained by TRBJ2-7, so the J call may be wrong. CDR3 length: 14 amino acids. The germline V gene has CDR1 MDHEN and CDR2 SYDVKM.

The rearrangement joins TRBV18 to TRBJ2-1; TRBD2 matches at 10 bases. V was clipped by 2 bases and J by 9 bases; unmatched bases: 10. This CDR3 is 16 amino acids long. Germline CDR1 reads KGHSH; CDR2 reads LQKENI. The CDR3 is CASSPGTSDRVGEQFF. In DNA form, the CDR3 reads TGTGCCAGCTCACCAGGGACTAGCGATAGGGTAGGTGAGCAGTTCTTC.

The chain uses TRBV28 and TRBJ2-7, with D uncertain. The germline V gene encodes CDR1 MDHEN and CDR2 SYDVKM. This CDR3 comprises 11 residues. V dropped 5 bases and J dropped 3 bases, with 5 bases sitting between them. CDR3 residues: CASSISYEQYF. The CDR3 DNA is TGTGCCAGCAGTATTAGCTACGAGCAGTACTTC.

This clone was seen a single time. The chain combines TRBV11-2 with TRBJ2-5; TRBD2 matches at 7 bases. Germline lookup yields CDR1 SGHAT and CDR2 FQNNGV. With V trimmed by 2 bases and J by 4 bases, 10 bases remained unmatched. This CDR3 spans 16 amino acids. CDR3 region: CASSLRIAGAGETQYF. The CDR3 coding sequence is TGTGCCAGCAGCTTAAGGATCGCGGGAGCGGGAGAGACCCAGTACTTC. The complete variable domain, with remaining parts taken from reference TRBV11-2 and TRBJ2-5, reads EAGVAQSPRYKIIEKRQSVAFWCNPISGHATLYWYQQILGQGPKLLIQFQNNGVVDDSQLPKDRFSAERLKGVDSTLKIQPAKLEDSAVYLCASSLRIAGAGETQYFGPGTRLLVL.

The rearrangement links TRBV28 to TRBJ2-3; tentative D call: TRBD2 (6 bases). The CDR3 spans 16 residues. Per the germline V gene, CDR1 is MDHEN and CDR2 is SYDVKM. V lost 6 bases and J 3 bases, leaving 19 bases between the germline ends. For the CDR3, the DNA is TGTGCCAGCAGCCCCCCTCTACTGGCGGGAACAGATACGCAGTATTTT. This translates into CASSPPLLAGTDTQYF.

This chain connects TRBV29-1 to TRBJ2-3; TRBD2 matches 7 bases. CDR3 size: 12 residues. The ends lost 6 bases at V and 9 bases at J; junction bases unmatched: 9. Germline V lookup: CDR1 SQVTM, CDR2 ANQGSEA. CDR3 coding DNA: TGCAGCGTGGGACTAACCAGAGGCACGCAGTATTTT. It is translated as CSVGLTRGTQYF.

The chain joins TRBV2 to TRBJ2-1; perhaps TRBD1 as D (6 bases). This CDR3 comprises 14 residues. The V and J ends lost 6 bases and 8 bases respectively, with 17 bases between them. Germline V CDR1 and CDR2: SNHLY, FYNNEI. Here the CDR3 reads CASSGTLQGYEQFF. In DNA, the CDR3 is TGTGCCAGCAGCGGTACTCTCCAGGGGTATGAGCAGTTCTTC.

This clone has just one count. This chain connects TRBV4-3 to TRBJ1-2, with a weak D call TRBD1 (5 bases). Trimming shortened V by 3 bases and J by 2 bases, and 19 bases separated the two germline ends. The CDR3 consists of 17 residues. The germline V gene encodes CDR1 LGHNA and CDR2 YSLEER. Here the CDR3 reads CASSHATVGTSNYGYTF. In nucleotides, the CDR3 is TGCGCCAGCAGCCACGCTACCGTAGGGACTTCAAACTATGGCTACACCTTC.

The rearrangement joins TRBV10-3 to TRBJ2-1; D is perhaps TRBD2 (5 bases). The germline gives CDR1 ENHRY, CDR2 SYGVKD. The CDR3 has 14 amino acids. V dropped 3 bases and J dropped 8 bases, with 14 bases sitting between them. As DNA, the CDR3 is TGTGCCATCAGTGATCCCTTAGCGTACGATGAGCAGTTCTTC. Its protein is CAISDPLAYDEQFF.

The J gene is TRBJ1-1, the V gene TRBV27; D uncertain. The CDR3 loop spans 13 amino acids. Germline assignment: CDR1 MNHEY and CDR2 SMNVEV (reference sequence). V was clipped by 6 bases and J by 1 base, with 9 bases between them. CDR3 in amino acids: CASRASGNTEAFF. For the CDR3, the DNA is TGTGCCAGCAGGGCCTCGGGGAACACTGAAGCTTTCTTT.

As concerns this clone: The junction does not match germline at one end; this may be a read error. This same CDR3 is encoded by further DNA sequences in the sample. The CDR3 DNA reads as TGTGCCAGTAGTCCTGAGGGAGGCGGCACTGAGGCTTTCTTT. It encodes CASSPEGGGTEAFF. The rearrangement joins TRBV19 to TRBJ1-1, with D unresolved. Per germline, CDR1 LNHDA and CDR2 SQIVND (reference sequence). The CDR3 runs to 14 residues.

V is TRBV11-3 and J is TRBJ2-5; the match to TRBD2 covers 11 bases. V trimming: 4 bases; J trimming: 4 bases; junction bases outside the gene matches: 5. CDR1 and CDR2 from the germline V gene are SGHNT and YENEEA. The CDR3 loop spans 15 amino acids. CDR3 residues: CASSSTGLAGETQYF. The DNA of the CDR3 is TGTGCCAGCAGCTCAACTGGACTAGCGGGAGAGACCCAGTACTTC.

The DNA for the CDR3 is TGTGCCAGCAGTTTATCTATCTCGGGACTAGCGGGAGGCGTGCTCTACAATGAGCAGTTCTTC. Encoded protein: CASSLSISGLAGGVLYNEQFF. The V and J genes are TRBV28 and TRBJ2-1, with 15 bases aligning to TRBD2. Looked up from germline, CDR1 is MDHEN and CDR2 is SYDVKM. J lost 3 bases, V lost 1 base, and 13 bases had no gene match. The CDR3 has 21 amino acids.

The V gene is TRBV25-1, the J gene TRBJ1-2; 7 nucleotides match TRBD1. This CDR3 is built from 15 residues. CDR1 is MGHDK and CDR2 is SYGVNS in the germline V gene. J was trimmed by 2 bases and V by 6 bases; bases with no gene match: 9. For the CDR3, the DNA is TGTGCCAGCAGCCCCCGACAGGGTTACAACTATGGCTACACCTTC. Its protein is CASSPRQGYNYGYTF.